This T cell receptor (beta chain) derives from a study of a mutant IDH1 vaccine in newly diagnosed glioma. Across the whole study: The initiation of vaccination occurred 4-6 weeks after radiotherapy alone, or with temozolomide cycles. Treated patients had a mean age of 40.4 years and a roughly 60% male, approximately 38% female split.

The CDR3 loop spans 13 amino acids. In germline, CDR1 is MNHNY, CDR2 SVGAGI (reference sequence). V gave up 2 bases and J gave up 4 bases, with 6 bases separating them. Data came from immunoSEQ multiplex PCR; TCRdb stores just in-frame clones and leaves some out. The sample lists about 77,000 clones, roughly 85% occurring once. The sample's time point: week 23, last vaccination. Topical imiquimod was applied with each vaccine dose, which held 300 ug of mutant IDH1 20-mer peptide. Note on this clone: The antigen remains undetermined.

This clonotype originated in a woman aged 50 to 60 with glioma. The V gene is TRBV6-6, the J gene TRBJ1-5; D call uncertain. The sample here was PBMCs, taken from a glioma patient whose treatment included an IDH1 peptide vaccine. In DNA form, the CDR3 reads TGTGCCAGCAGTTACAACTTTAATCAGCCCCAGCATTTT. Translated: CASSYNFNQPQHF.